This is a list of T cell receptor beta chains from one sample in a study of breast tumors, draining lymph nodes, adjacent tissues. TCRdb analysed the multiplex PCR reads with MiXCR anew, one entry per CDR3 protein. The sample holds around 17,000 distinct CDR3 sequences, just under 45% seen once. The sample comprised tumor-adjacent breast tissue. The receptors shown here come from a female donor with breast cancer. Some clones in this sample may be carry-over from other donors' samples. Both conserved end residues are part of each CDR3. The D gene is left open where the match is weak. Where a row states a size, it is once, few, many or the class of an expanded clone; other rows omit it.

clone_size: many; d_call: TRBD1; j_call: TRBJ2-1; v_call: TRBV27; cdr3_aa: CASSDRDRGYNEQFF; cdr3_nt: TGTGCCAGCAGTGACCGGGACAGGGGCTACAATGAGCAGTTCTTC
clone_size: NA; d_call: TRBD1; j_call: TRBJ1-2; v_call: TRBV2; cdr3_aa: CASTGTGYGYTF; cdr3_nt: TGTGCCAGCACCGGGACAGGGTATGGCTACACCTTC
clone_size: NA; d_call: NA; j_call: TRBJ1-4; v_call: TRBV19; cdr3_aa: CASTPTQLLDEKLFF; cdr3_nt: TGTGCCAGTACCCCGACACAGCTCCTTGATGAAAAACTGTTTTTT
clone_size: NA; d_call: NA; j_call: TRBJ2-4; v_call: TRBV7-2; cdr3_aa: CASSLGAQNIQYF; cdr3_nt: TGTGCCAGCAGCTTAGGGGCCCAAAACATTCAGTACTTC
clone_size: many; d_call: TRBD1; j_call: TRBJ1-2; v_call: TRBV7-2; cdr3_aa: CASSLTSRDSYGYPF; cdr3_nt: TGTGCCAGCAGCTTAACTTCCCGGGACAGCTATGGCTACCCCTTC
clone_size: NA; d_call: TRBD2; j_call: TRBJ2-2; v_call: TRBV6-5; cdr3_aa: CARRLAGTGELFF; cdr3_nt: TGTGCCAGAAGACTAGCGGGCACCGGGGAGCTGTTTTTT
clone_size: NA; d_call: NA; j_call: TRBJ2-1; v_call: TRBV19; cdr3_aa: CASSILGTNYNGQFF; cdr3_nt: TGTGCCAGTAGTATACTCGGGACAAACTACAATGGGCAGTTCTTC
clone_size: many; d_call: TRBD2; j_call: TRBJ2-5; v_call: TRBV3-1; cdr3_aa: CASSQLRGVRETQYF; cdr3_nt: TGTGCCAGCAGCCAGCTGCGGGGGGTGCGGGAGACCCAGTACTTC
clone_size: medium-sized; d_call: TRBD1; j_call: TRBJ2-7; v_call: TRBV4-2; cdr3_aa: CASSPGTGGYEQYF; cdr3_nt: TGTGCCAGCAGCCCCGGGACAGGGGGCTACGAGCAGTACTTC
clone_size: NA; d_call: NA; j_call: TRBJ1-2; v_call: TRBV6-5; cdr3_aa: CASSYSTDPQWDGYTF; cdr3_nt: TGTGCCAGCAGTTACTCGACAGACCCTCAGTGGGATGGCTACACCTTC
clone_size: NA; d_call: TRBD1; j_call: TRBJ2-3; v_call: TRBV5-4; cdr3_aa: CASSPGTDYTDTQYF; cdr3_nt: TGTGCCAGCAGCCCGGGGACAGATTACACAGATACGCAGTATTTT
clone_size: few; d_call: NA; j_call: TRBJ2-1; v_call: TRBV5-1; cdr3_aa: CASSLGWTKSYNEQFF; cdr3_nt: TGCGCCAGCAGCTTGGGATGGACAAAGTCCTACAATGAGCAGTTCTTC
clone_size: NA; d_call: NA; j_call: TRBJ1-2; v_call: TRBV9; cdr3_aa: CASSVVGDYGYTF; cdr3_nt: TGTGCCAGCAGCGTAGTAGGGGATTATGGCTACACCTTC
clone_size: once; d_call: NA; j_call: TRBJ1-2; v_call: TRBV4-2; cdr3_aa: CASSQAEGGYTF; cdr3_nt: TGTGCCAGCAGCCAAGCTGAGGGGGGCTACACCTTC
clone_size: once; d_call: NA; j_call: TRBJ1-5; v_call: TRBV15; cdr3_aa: CATGSNQPQHF; cdr3_nt: TGTGCCACCGGTAGCAATCAGCCCCAGCATTTT
clone_size: large; d_call: TRBD1; j_call: TRBJ1-2; v_call: TRBV4-3; cdr3_aa: CASSQFGTGGTGYTF; cdr3_nt: TGCGCCAGCAGCCAATTCGGGACAGGGGGCACTGGCTACACCTTC
clone_size: many; d_call: NA; j_call: TRBJ1-6; v_call: TRBV3-1; cdr3_aa: CASSQDLNLGNGLFSPLHF; cdr3_nt: TGTGCCAGCAGCCAAGATTTAAATCTAGGGAACGGCCTATTTTCACCCCTCCACTTT
clone_size: NA; d_call: TRBD1; j_call: TRBJ2-7; v_call: TRBV20-1; cdr3_aa: CSATDRGYEQYF; cdr3_nt: TGCAGTGCTACGGACAGGGGATACGAGCAGTACTTC
clone_size: NA; d_call: NA; j_call: TRBJ2-1; v_call: TRBV24-1; cdr3_aa: CATSDQRTSSYNEQFF; cdr3_nt: TGTGCCACCAGTGATCAGCGTACGAGCTCCTACAATGAGCAGTTCTTC
clone_size: NA; d_call: TRBD2; j_call: TRBJ2-5; v_call: TRBV6-5; cdr3_aa: CARRLAGDKETQYF; cdr3_nt: TGTGCCAGAAGACTAGCGGGAGATAAAGAGACCCAGTACTTC
clone_size: medium-sized; d_call: TRBD2; j_call: TRBJ2-1; v_call: TRBV7-8; cdr3_aa: CASSLATSGGVYNEQFF; cdr3_nt: TGTGCCAGCAGCTTAGCGACTAGCGGGGGAGTTTACAATGAGCAGTTCTTC
clone_size: few; d_call: NA; j_call: TRBJ2-5; v_call: TRBV7-9; cdr3_aa: CASSFFVGGQETQYF; cdr3_nt: TGTGCCAGCAGCTTTTTCGTGGGGGGCCAAGAGACCCAGTACTTC
clone_size: NA; d_call: NA; j_call: TRBJ1-3; v_call: TRBV5-1; cdr3_aa: CASSDDSSGNTIYF; cdr3_nt: TGCGCCAGCAGCGACGACAGCTCTGGAAACACCATATATTTT
clone_size: NA; d_call: TRBD2; j_call: TRBJ2-5; v_call: TRBV4-1; cdr3_aa: CASSFRLAENQYF; cdr3_nt: TGCGCCAGCAGCTTCCGACTAGCGGAGAACCAGTACTTC
clone_size: NA; d_call: TRBD1; j_call: TRBJ1-2; v_call: TRBV20-1; cdr3_aa: CSASALGDRNYGYTF; cdr3_nt: TGCAGTGCTAGTGCCCTCGGGGACAGGAACTATGGCTACACCTTC
clone_size: few; d_call: NA; j_call: TRBJ2-4; v_call: TRBV18; cdr3_aa: CASSPPKTGLAKNIQYF; cdr3_nt: TGTGCCAGCTCACCACCGAAAACCGGCCTAGCCAAAAACATTCAGTACTTC
clone_size: medium-sized; d_call: NA; j_call: TRBJ2-7; v_call: TRBV20-1; cdr3_aa: CSARDVRMYEQYF; cdr3_nt: TGCAGTGCTAGAGATGTAAGGATGTACGAGCAGTACTTC
clone_size: medium-sized; d_call: TRBD2; j_call: TRBJ2-3; v_call: TRBV15; cdr3_aa: CATSRGGGADTQYF; cdr3_nt: TGTGCCACCAGCAGAGGGGGAGGGGCAGATACGCAGTATTTT
clone_size: medium-sized; d_call: TRBD2; j_call: TRBJ2-7; v_call: TRBV20-1; cdr3_aa: CSARGQGGLEQYF; cdr3_nt: TGCAGTGCTAGAGGTCAGGGAGGGCTCGAGCAGTACTTC
clone_size: medium-sized; d_call: NA; j_call: TRBJ2-3; v_call: TRBV7-6; cdr3_aa: CASSLAFSDTQYF; cdr3_nt: TGTGCCAGCAGCTTAGCTTTTTCAGATACGCAGTATTTT
clone_size: NA; d_call: NA; j_call: TRBJ1-2; v_call: TRBV12-3/TRBV12-4; cdr3_aa: CASSPGDYGYTF; cdr3_nt: TGTGCCAGCAGTCCGGGGGACTATGGCTACACCTTC
clone_size: NA; d_call: NA; j_call: TRBJ2-7; v_call: TRBV4-1; cdr3_aa: CASSHRTYEQYF; cdr3_nt: TGCGCCAGCAGCCACCGAACCTACGAGCAGTACTTC
clone_size: NA; d_call: NA; j_call: TRBJ1-2; v_call: TRBV7-8; cdr3_aa: CASSPNDGNYGYTF; cdr3_nt: TGTGCCAGCAGCCCCAACGACGGGAACTATGGCTACACCTTC
clone_size: few; d_call: TRBD1; j_call: TRBJ1-4; v_call: TRBV19; cdr3_aa: CASTSDRAVEKLFF; cdr3_nt: TGTGCCAGTACCTCTGACAGGGCTGTTGAAAAACTGTTTTTT
clone_size: many; d_call: NA; j_call: TRBJ1-4; v_call: TRBV28; cdr3_aa: CASRTANEKLFF; cdr3_nt: TGTGCCAGTAGGACGGCGAATGAAAAACTGTTTTTT
clone_size: medium-sized; d_call: NA; j_call: TRBJ1-6; v_call: TRBV20-1; cdr3_aa: CSARSGNYNSPLHF; cdr3_nt: TGCAGTGCTAGGAGCGGTAACTATAATTCACCCCTCCACTTT